Below are 20 T cell receptor beta chains sequenced from a single sample in a study of blood T cell repertoires in COVID-19. The method was immunoSEQ multiplex PCR; TCRdb's version includes in-frame clones alone and lacks a portion of them. The sample consists of around 180,000 clones, 70% to 90% of them appearing once. Material for sequencing was peripheral blood. These receptors were obtained from a man aged 55-75 years with acute or convalescent COVID-19.

V is TRBV19 and J is TRBJ2-2; TRBD1 matches at 8 bases. The CDR3 is 13 amino acids. V shed 8 bases, J shed 1 base, and the junction held 0 bases outside the gene matches. CDR1 is LNHDA, CDR2 SQIVND, per germline (reference sequence). The CDR3 DNA reads TGTGCCAGTGACAGGGGGAACACCGGGGAGCTGTTTTTT. Its protein product is CASDRGNTGELFF.

This clone came up once. CDR3 bases: TGTGCCTGGAGTGGGGCAGGCCGCGGGGACTATGGCTACACCTTC. It specifies CAWSGAGRGDYGYTF. This chain links TRBV30 with TRBJ1-2; no firm D call. V lost 1 base to trimming and J lost 3 bases, with 15 bases between them. Germline V gene data show CDR1 as GTSNPN and CDR2 as SVGIG (reference sequence). This CDR3 has 15 amino acids.

The CDR3 protein is CASSPRLGVGVNEQFF. The CDR3 nucleotides are TGTGCCAGCAGCCCCAGACTAGGGGTAGGTGTCAATGAGCAGTTCTTC. The chain combines TRBV7-9 with TRBJ2-1; tentative D call: TRBD2 (6 bases). The length of the CDR3 is 16 residues. Trimming took off 5 bases at V and 6 bases at J, with 20 bases between the two ends. Germline-derived CDR1 and CDR2 are SEHNR and FQNEAQ (reference sequence). The whole variable domain, remainder taken from reference TRBV7-9 and TRBJ2-1, is DTGVSQNPRHKITKRGQNVTFRCDPISEHNRLYWYRQTLGQGPEFLTYFQNEAQLEKSRLLSDRFSAERPKGSFSTLEIQRTEQGDSAMYLCASSPRLGVGVNEQFFGPGTRLTVL.

This chain connects TRBV5-1 to TRBJ1-2; 7 nucleotides align to TRBD1. The junction had 5 bases not matched to a gene; V was cut back by 0 bases and J by 6 bases. In germline, CDR1 is SGHRS, CDR2 YFSETQ. This CDR3 is built from 14 residues. The CDR3 region is CASSLEGAQHGYTF. The CDR3 DNA is TGCGCCAGCAGCTTGGAGGGGGCGCAGCATGGCTACACCTTC.

This clone was found a few times. This chain links TRBV19 with TRBJ1-6; D perhaps matches TRBD1 (6 bases). Deletions cut 4 bases from V and 12 bases from J, with 7 bases between. Germline CDR1 LNHDA, CDR2 SQIVND (reference sequence). The CDR3 is made up of 11 amino acids. The CDR3 spells CASSTRGPLHF. The CDR3 nucleotides read TGTGCCAGTAGTACCAGGGGACCCCTCCACTTT.

The genes are TRBV6-5 and TRBJ2-2; 11 bases map to TRBD2. Looked up from germline, CDR1 is MNHEY and CDR2 is SVGAGI. The CDR3 runs to 15 residues. The trim removed 6 bases at V and 5 bases at J, leaving 5 bases unmatched. CDR3 in amino acids: CASRTSGSRTGELFF. In DNA, the CDR3 is TGTGCCAGCAGAACTAGCGGGAGTCGTACCGGGGAGCTGTTTTTT.

The chain has TRBV2 and TRBJ2-1; 10 nucleotides match TRBD1. The germline CDR1 and CDR2 sequences are SNHLY and FYNNEI. This CDR3 has 16 residues. With V trimmed by 7 bases and J by 8 bases, 14 bases remained unmatched. This chain's CDR3 is CASTPLTGGKVYEQFF. As DNA, the CDR3 is TGTGCCAGCACCCCATTGACAGGGGGCAAGGTCTATGAGCAGTTCTTC.

The chain links TRBV19 to TRBJ1-5, with D unclear. The ends were cut back, 5 bases at V and 7 bases at J, with 12 bases in the middle. The germline V gene has CDR1 LNHDA and CDR2 SQIVND (reference sequence). CDR3 length equals 13 residues. CDR3 protein: CASSEQVGQPQHF. In DNA, the CDR3 is TGTGCCAGTAGTGAGCAGGTAGGACAGCCCCAGCATTTT.

This rearrangement joins TRBV6-5 to TRBJ1-1; possibly TRBD1 for D (5 bases). The germline V gene encodes CDR1 MNHEY and CDR2 SVGAGI. This CDR3 is built from 14 residues. V was cut by 7 bases and J by 0 bases, with 12 bases left in between. The CDR3, as DNA: TGTGCCAGCACCGACGGGACTTTGAACACTGAAGCTTTCTTT. Translated, it gives CASTDGTLNTEAFF.

The genes are TRBV7-9 and TRBJ2-7, with 7 bases aligning to TRBD1. Germline-derived CDR1 and CDR2 are SEHNR and FQNEAQ (reference sequence). V trimming: 5 bases; J trimming: 1 base; junction bases outside the gene matches: 8. The CDR3 runs 15 residues. CDR3 sequence: CASSREQGQSYEQYF. The CDR3 region has the DNA TGTGCCAGCAGCAGAGAACAGGGACAGTCCTACGAGCAGTACTTC.

This sequence joins TRBV6-6 and TRBJ2-1; TRBD1 aligns across 8 bases. Trimming cost V 8 bases and J 7 bases; bases outside gene matches: 10. This CDR3 has 14 amino acids. Germline-derived CDR1 and CDR2 are MNHNY and SVGAGI (reference sequence). The CDR3 nucleotides read TGTGCCAGCCATTGGACAGGGACGATAAATGAGCAGTTCTTC. This translates into CASHWTGTINEQFF.

This clone was seen only once. The chain employs TRBV11-2 and TRBJ2-3; 10 bases map to TRBD1. Germline trimming cut 6 bases from V and 3 bases from J; bases unmatched to any gene: 12. Germline CDR1 and CDR2: SGHAT and FQNNGV. CDR3 length equals 17 residues. The CDR3 DNA is TGTGCCAGCAGTCCCGGGACAGGGGCGTCGAGGACAGATACGCAGTATTTT. It is translated as CASSPGTGASRTDTQYF.

V is TRBV7-5 and J is TRBJ2-7; the table's D call TRBD1 went unverified against the DNA. TRBV7-5 is listed as a pseudogene. The CDR3 contains 15 residues. CDR3 DNA: TGTGCCAGAAGCCCACGGCCGGGACAGCGCTACGAGCAGTACTTC. It specifies CARSPRPGQRYEQYF.

This clone was recorded only once. The chain carries TRBV10-2 and TRBJ2-1; the match to TRBD2 covers 16 bases. This CDR3 contains 17 residues. V lost 6 bases and J lost 4; bases outside the gene matches: 6. Germline loops: CDR1 WSHSY, CDR2 SAAADI. CDR3 sequence (DNA): TGCGCCAGCAGGGGGACTAGCGGGAGGGCCCAATACAATGAGCAGTTCTTC. This gives the protein CASRGTSGRAQYNEQFF.

The chain joins TRBV7-2 to TRBJ1-4, with D hard to call. This CDR3 is 14 amino acids long. The ends were cut back, 2 bases at V and 7 bases at J, with 11 bases in the middle. Germline values: CDR1 SGHTA, CDR2 FQGNSA. CDR3 loop: CASSLRGAGEKLFF. In nucleotides, the CDR3 is TGTGCCAGCAGCTTACGGGGAGCGGGTGAAAAACTGTTTTTT.

CDR3 loop: CASSYSAGNQPQHF. As DNA, the CDR3 is TGTGCCAGCAGTTATTCCGCGGGCAATCAGCCCCAGCATTTT. The chain uses TRBV6-5 and TRBJ1-5; D gene unclear. The V gene's germline CDR1 is MNHEY and CDR2 SVGAGI. V shed 3 bases and J shed 2 bases, with 8 bases lying between them. There are 14 residues in the CDR3.

The rearrangement uses TRBV30 and TRBJ1-2, with a tentative D call TRBD1 (5 bases). The CDR3 contains 13 residues. V lost 3 bases and J 8 bases, leaving 16 bases between the germline ends. Germline CDR1 is GTSNPN and CDR2 is SVGIG (reference sequence). CDR3 loop: CAWSPGERRGYTF. In DNA, the CDR3 is TGTGCCTGGAGCCCGGGGGAACGTAGGGGCTACACCTTC.

The chain carries TRBV5-1 and TRBJ1-2, with 9 bases identical to TRBD1. The CDR3 covers 15 residues. V was pared by 3 bases and J by 5 bases, with 8 bases of the junction left unmatched. Germline V gives CDR1 SGHRS, CDR2 YFSETQ. CDR3 coding DNA: TGCGCCAGCAGCTCCGGGACAGGGATTGATTATGGCTACACCTTC. It is translated as CASSSGTGIDYGYTF.

The chain joins TRBV6-5 to TRBJ1-1; 10 bases agree with TRBD1. Unmatched junction bases numbered 12, after V lost 6 bases and J lost 8 bases. The CDR3 totals 15 residues. Germline CDR1 MNHEY, CDR2 SVGAGI. CDR3 amino acids: CASRKNGQGVGEAFF. The CDR3 DNA reads TGTGCCAGCAGGAAAAATGGACAGGGGGTTGGGGAAGCTTTCTTT.

The chain employs TRBV18 and TRBJ1-5; no reliable D call. CDR1 and CDR2 (germline): KGHSH, LQKENI. The V end lost 4 bases, the J end lost 3 bases, and 10 bases lay between the germline ends. This CDR3 is built from 14 residues. CDR3: CASSLSVSNQPQHF. The CDR3 DNA is TGTGCCAGCTCACTGTCAGTCTCCAATCAGCCCCAGCATTTT.